Below, one T cell receptor (beta chain) is given with its context. This entry is derived from a study of blood T cell repertoires in COVID-19. This CDR3 is 13 amino acids long. After removal of 4 bases from V and 8 bases from J, the junction contained 7 bases not matched to a gene. CDR1 and CDR2 from the germline V gene are SGHDT and YYEEEE. As originally analysed: How many nucleated cells were present was estimated from reference gene primer amplification. Data came from immunoSEQ multiplex PCR; TCRdb stores just in-frame clones and leaves some out. The V and J calls and clone size were taken over from that table, and D and trimming were inferred from the DNA. This sample has more than 25,000 clones; 68% occur once, and the top ten carry roughly a sixth.

The sample comprised peripheral blood. This sequence joins TRBV5-6 and TRBJ1-2; 8 bases are a match to TRBD1. This TCR was recovered from a human donor in a cohort sampled during active COVID-19. The CDR3 spells CASSPGQGLGYTF. The DNA of the CDR3 is TGTGCCAGCAGCCCCGGACAGGGATTAGGCTACACCTTC.